This T cell receptor (beta chain) was documented in a study of blood T cell repertoires in COVID-19. The overall study: Spain, Italy and the United States supplied samples that represented acute and convalescent COVID-19. T cells, B-cell-depleted T cells, or PBMCs provided the cDNA or gDNA that served as material.

Germline values: CDR1 SNHLY, CDR2 FYNNEI. Deletions cut 5 bases from V and 3 bases from J, with 16 bases between. The CDR3 loop spans 15 amino acids. In the original workflow: From reference gene primer amplification, estimates of nucleated cell counts were derived. Clones were sequenced by immunoSEQ multiplex PCR, and TCRdb holds only the in-frame ones, with some missing. The V and J calls and the clone size are those of that table, but D and trimming were determined from the DNA. The sample contains a few hundred thousand clones, roughly 84% of which appear only once. This TCR was sampled from a woman aged 40-49 years who had recovered from COVID-19. The sequenced material came from peripheral blood. The chain employs TRBV2 and TRBJ1-1; a weak D match, TRBD1 (5 bases). Written as DNA, the CDR3 is TGTGCCAGCAGTCCACAGACAGAAGCCTACACTGAAGCTTTCTTT. It codes for CASSPQTEAYTEAFF. The complete variable domain, with remaining parts taken from reference TRBV2 and TRBJ1-1, reads EPEVTQTPSHQVTQMGQEVILRCVPISNHLYFYWYRQILGQKVEFLVSFYNNEISEKSEIFDDQFSVERPDGSNFTLKIRSTKLEDSAMYFCASSPQTEAYTEAFFGQGTRLTVV.